This T cell receptor beta chain was documented in a study of T-cell memory formation after mild COVID-19. About the study: There were largely donor-specific TCR clusters.

General study results and limits: Cross-reactive memory seemingly joined, as some responding clones were found in pre-infection memory.

This clonotype was detected a few times. The target antigen is unknown. A single record per CDR3 protein comes from TCRdb applying MiXCR to the 5' RACE reads. The sample includes roughly 200,000 distinct CDR3 sequences, 15% to 20% of them seen just once. The sample was PBMCs or a T cell subset sorted from them (not recorded which). The sequence was collected from an adult woman who had mild COVID-19 (a few samples of this study predate the infection). Cell type and time point are not known.

The CDR3 sequence: CASSQDVESSKMFF. The CDR3 DNA reads TGTGCCAGCAGCCAAGATGTGGAGTCTTCTAAGATGTTCTTC. The chain has TRBV14 and TRBJ2-1; D unresolved. Germline V gives CDR1 SGHDN, CDR2 FVKESK. V lost 0 bases and J lost 15, with 18 bases in between. The CDR3 loop spans 14 amino acids.